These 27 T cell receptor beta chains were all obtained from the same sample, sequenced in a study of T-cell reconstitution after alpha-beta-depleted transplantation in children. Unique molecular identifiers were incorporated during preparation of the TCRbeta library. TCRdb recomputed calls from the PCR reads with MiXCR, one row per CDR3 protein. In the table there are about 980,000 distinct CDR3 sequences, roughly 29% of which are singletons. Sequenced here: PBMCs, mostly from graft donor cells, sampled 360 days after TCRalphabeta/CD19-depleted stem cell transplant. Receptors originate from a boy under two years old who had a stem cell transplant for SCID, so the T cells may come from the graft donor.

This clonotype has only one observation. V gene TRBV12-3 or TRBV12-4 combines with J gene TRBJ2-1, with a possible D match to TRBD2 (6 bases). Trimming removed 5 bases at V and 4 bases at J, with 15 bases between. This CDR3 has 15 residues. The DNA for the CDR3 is TGTGCCAGCAGTGCCCGCTCCGGGGGATACAATGAGCAGTTCTTC. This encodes CASSARSGGYNEQFF.

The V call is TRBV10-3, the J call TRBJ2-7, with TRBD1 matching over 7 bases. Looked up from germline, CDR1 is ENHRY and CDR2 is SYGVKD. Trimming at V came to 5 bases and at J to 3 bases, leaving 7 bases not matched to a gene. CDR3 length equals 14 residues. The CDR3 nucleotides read TGTGCCATCAGTCCGACAGGGTTCGGCTACGAGCAGTACTTC. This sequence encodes CAISPTGFGYEQYF.

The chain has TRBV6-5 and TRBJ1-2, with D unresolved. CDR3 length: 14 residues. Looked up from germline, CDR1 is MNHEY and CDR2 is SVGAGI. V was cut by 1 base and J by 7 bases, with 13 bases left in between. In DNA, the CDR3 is TGTGCCAGCAGTTACTTCCAGGAACGAGGTGGCTACACCTTC. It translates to CASSYFQERGGYTF.

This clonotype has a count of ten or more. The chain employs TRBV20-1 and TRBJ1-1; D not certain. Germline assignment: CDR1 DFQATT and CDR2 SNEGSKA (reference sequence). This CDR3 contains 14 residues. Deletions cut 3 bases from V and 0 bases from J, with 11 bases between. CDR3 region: CSASLGSMNTEAFF. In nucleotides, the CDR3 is TGCAGTGCTAGTCTAGGTTCTATGAACACTGAAGCTTTCTTT.

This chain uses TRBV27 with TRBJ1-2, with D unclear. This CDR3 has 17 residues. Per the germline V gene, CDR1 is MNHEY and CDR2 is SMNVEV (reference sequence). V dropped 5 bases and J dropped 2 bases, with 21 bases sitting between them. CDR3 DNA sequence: TGTGCCAGCAGTACCCTCGCAGGCAGGATAATGAACTATGGCTACACCTTC. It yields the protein CASSTLAGRIMNYGYTF.

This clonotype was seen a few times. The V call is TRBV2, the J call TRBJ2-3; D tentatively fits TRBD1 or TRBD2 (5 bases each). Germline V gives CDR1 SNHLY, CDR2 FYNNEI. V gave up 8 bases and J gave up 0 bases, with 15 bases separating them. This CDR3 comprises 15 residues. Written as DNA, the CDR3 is TGTGCCAGCGGTCCCGCCGGGGCAAGCACAGATACGCAGTATTTT. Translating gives CASGPAGASTDTQYF.

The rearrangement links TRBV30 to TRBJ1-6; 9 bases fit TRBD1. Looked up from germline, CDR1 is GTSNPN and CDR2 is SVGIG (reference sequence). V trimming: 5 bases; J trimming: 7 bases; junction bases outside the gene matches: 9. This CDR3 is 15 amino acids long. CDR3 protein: CAWARDRVGNSPLHF. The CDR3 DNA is TGTGCCTGGGCGAGGGACAGGGTTGGAAATTCACCCCTCCACTTT.

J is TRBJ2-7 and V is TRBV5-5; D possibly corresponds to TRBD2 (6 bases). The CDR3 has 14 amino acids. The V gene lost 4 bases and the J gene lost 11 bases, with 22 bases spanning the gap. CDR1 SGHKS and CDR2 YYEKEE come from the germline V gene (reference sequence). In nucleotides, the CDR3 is TGTGCCAGCAGCCCGACACTCCGGGGGATTTTGGAGTACTTC. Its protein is CASSPTLRGILEYF.

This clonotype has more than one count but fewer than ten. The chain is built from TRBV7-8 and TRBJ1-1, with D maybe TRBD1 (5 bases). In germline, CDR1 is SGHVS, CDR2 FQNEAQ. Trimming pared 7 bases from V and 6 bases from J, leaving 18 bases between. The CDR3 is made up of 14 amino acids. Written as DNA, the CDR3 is TGTGCCAGCACCCCGACCTTAAGGGACGCTGAAGCTTTCTTT. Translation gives CASTPTLRDAEAFF.

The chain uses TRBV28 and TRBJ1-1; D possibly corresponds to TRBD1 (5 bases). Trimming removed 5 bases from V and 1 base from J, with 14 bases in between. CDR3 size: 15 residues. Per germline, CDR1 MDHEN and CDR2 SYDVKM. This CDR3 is CASSVPGPKNTEAFF. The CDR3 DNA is TGTGCCAGCAGTGTCCCGGGACCCAAGAACACTGAAGCTTTCTTT.

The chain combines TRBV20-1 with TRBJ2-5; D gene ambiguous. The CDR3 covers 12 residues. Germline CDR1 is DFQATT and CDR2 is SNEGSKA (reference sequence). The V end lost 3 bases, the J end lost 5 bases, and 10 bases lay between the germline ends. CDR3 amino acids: CSASEGLETQYF. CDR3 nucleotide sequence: TGCAGTGCTAGCGAAGGGTTGGAGACCCAGTACTTC.

The CDR3 bases are TGTGCCAGCAGCCAAGATAGGGCCGGGACTGGGGCCAACGTCCTGACTTTC. Its protein is CASSQDRAGTGANVLTF. The chain couples TRBV4-2 to TRBJ2-6; D perhaps matches TRBD2 (5 bases). The CDR3 has 17 amino acids. Germline values: CDR1 LGHNA, CDR2 YNFKEQ. Trimming took 0 bases from V and 2 from J, leaving 11 bases between them.

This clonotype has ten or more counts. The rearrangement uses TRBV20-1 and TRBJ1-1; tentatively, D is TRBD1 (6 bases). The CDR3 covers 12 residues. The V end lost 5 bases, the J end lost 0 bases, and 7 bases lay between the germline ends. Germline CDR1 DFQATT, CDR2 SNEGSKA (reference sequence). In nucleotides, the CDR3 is TGCAGTGCTTACAGGGTGAACACTGAAGCTTTCTTT. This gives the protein CSAYRVNTEAFF.

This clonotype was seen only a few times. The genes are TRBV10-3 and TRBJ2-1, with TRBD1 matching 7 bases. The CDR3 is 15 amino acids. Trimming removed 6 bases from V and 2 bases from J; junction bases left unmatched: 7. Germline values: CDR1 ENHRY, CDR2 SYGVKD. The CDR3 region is CAIRSGQEAYNEQFF. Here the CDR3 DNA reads TGTGCCATCAGATCTGGACAGGAGGCCTACAATGAGCAGTTCTTC.

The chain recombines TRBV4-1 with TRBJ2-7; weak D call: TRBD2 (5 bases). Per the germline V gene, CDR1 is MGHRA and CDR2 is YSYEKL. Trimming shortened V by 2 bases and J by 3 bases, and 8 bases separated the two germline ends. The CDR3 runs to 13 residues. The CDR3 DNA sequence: TGCGCCAGCAGCCAATTCGAGGGCTACGAGCAGTACTTC. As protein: CASSQFEGYEQYF.

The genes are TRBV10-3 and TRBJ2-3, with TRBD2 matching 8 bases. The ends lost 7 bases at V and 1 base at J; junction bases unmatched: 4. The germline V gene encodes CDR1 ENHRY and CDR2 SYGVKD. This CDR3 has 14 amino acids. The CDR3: CAIKAGGGTDTQYF. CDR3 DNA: TGTGCCATCAAAGCCGGGGGGGGCACAGATACGCAGTATTTT.

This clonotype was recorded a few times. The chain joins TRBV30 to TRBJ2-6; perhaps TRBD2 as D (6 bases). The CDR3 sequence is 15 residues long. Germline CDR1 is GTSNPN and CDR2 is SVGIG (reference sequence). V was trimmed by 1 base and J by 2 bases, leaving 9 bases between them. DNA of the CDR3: TGTGCCTGGAGTGCCTGGACTACTGGGGCCAACGTCCTGACTTTC. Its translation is CAWSAWTTGANVLTF.

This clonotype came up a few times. The CDR3 is CATSGGWGTYNEQFF. In nucleotides, the CDR3 is TGTGCCACCAGTGGGGGTTGGGGGACCTACAATGAGCAGTTCTTC. V usage is TRBV24-1 and J usage is TRBJ2-1; D is possibly TRBD1 or TRBD2 (5 bases each). The germline V gene encodes CDR1 KGHDR and CDR2 SFDVKD. The CDR3 length is 15 residues. Deletions cut 5 bases from V and 2 bases from J, with 12 bases between.

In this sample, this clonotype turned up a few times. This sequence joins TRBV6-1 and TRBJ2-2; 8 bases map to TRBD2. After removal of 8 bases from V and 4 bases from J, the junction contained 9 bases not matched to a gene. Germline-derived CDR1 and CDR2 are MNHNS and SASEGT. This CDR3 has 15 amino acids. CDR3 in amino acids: CASLYRRGGTGELFF. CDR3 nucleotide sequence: TGTGCCAGCCTTTATCGCCGGGGGGGCACCGGGGAGCTGTTTTTT.

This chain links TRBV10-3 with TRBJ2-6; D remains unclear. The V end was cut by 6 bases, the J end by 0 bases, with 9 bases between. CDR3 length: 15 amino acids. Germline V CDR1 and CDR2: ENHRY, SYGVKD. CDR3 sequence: CAISGDPSGANVLTF. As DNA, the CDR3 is TGTGCCATCAGCGGAGACCCCTCTGGGGCCAACGTCCTGACTTTC.

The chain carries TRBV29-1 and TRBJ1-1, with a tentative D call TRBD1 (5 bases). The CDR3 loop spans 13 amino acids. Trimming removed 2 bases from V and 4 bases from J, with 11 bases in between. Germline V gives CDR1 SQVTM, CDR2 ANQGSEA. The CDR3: CSVEKGGGTEAFF. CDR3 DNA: TGCAGCGTTGAAAAGGGTGGGGGCACTGAAGCTTTCTTT.

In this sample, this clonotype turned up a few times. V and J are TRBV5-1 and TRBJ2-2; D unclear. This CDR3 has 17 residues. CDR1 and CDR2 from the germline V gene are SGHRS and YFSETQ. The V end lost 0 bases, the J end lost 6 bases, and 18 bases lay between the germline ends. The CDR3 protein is CASSLEVQIGRSGELFF. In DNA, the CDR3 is TGCGCCAGCAGCTTGGAGGTCCAAATTGGGCGGTCCGGGGAGCTGTTTTTT.

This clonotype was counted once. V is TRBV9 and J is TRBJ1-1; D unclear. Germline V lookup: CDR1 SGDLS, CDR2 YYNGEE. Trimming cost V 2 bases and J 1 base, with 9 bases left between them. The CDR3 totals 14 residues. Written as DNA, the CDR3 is TGTGCCAGCAGCGTTGATGTGGGGAACACTGAAGCTTTCTTT. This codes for CASSVDVGNTEAFF.

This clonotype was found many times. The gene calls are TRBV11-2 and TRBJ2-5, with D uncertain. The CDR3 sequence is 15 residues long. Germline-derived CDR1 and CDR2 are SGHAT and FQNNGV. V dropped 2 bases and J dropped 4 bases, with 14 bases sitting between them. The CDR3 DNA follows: TGTGCCAGCAGCTTACTCGCGATAGAAAGAGAGACCCAGTACTTC. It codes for CASSLLAIERETQYF.

The CDR3 spells CASRTQGTGTDTQYF. The CDR3 nucleotides read TGTGCCAGCAGAACACAGGGGACGGGCACAGATACGCAGTATTTT. The chain is built from TRBV6-5 and TRBJ2-3; 7 nucleotides line up with TRBD1. This CDR3 comprises 15 residues. Per the germline V gene, CDR1 is MNHEY and CDR2 is SVGAGI. J was trimmed by 1 base and V by 6 bases; bases with no gene match: 7.

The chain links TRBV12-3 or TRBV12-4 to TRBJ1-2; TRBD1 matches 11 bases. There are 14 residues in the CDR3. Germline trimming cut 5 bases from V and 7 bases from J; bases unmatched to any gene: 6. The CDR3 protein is CASSPLGQGVGYTF. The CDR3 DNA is TGTGCCAGCAGTCCCTTGGGACAGGGGGTTGGCTACACCTTC.

The CDR3 DNA follows: TGCAGTGCTTCCGGGCCGCTAGCGGTCAACGAGCAGTACTTC. Translated: CSASGPLAVNEQYF. This sequence joins TRBV20-1 and TRBJ2-7, with TRBD2 identical over 7 bases. Trimming cost V 5 bases and J 5 bases; bases outside gene matches: 12. This CDR3 has 14 residues. Germline CDR1 DFQATT, CDR2 SNEGSKA (reference sequence).